This record covers a single T cell receptor (beta chain). The source of the sample is a study of shared clonotypes between healthy human individuals. Naive CD8 populations comprised CD45RO-negative cells positively selected for CCR7, excluding terminally differentiated effector memory CD45RA+ cells. Every donor was a Caucasian adult from Nashville, Tennessee. Germline assignment: CDR1 MNHEY and CDR2 SMNVEV (reference sequence). The CDR3 is made up of 17 amino acids. V lost 5 bases to trimming and J lost 0 bases; unmatched junction nucleotides: 9. The table came from immunoSEQ multiplex PCR; TCRdb's copy has only in-frame clones and leaves some out. The sample includes about 2,200,000 clones, about 93% of them seen just once.

This receptor was identified in a man aged 18 to 29 in good health. Some clones in this sample may be carry-over from other donors' samples. The sequencing input was naive CD8+ T cells from PBMCs. The chain combines TRBV27 with TRBJ2-3, with TRBD2 matching 9 bases. The CDR3 DNA reads TGTGCCAGCAGTCTAACCAGCACTAGCGGGAGCACAGATACGCAGTATTTT. Amino acid sequence: CASSLTSTSGSTDTQYF.